This T cell receptor beta chain appears in the sequencing data of a study of T cell repertoires in ileal Crohn's disease. Whole-study results and caveats: All patients with clonality above 26.8% had endoscopic recurrence. Compared with non-smokers, active smokers at surgery showed more clonal expansions. High-frequency clones were more common in sorted CD8 than CD4 cells.

A remark on this clone: What it recognizes is unknown.

Each sample's TCRB immunosequencing used five hundred nanograms of biopsy DNA. The protocol was immunoSEQ multiplex PCR, while the TCRdb copy is restricted to in-frame clones and leaves out a portion. The sample lists 2,000 to 3,000 clones, just under 85% occurring once. CDR1 and CDR2 (germline): LNHDA, SQIVND (reference sequence). The CDR3 runs 13 residues. Trimming removed 3 bases from V and 7 bases from J, with 10 bases in between. Specimen: ileal tissue. The chain uses TRBV19 and TRBJ2-1; D not resolved. This receptor was taken from an adult with Crohn's disease. The CDR3 loop reads CASSIGPVNEQFF. Here the CDR3 DNA reads TGTGCCAGTAGTATTGGGCCAGTTAATGAGCAGTTCTTC.